Shown below are 11 T cell receptor beta chains from a single sample sequenced in a study of beta chain features in type 1 diabetes. Study-wide results and limits: People with Type 1 diabetes carried modestly yet significantly shorter TCRB CDR3s in all four CD4+ subsets.

Of the isolated RNA, all was reverse transcribed, and so the sequenced material was expressed TCRB transcripts. Repertoires were generated with immunoSEQ multiplex PCR, while TCRdb's copy carries only in-frame clones and drops some. The table shows 150,000 to 200,000 clones, with 63% occurring only once. Their antigens remain unidentified. Sequenced material: naive CD4+ T cells from blood. These receptors originate from a man aged 25-45 years with type 1 diabetes.

This sequence joins TRBV29-1 and TRBJ2-1; D remains ambiguous. V was shortened by 4 bases and J by 3 bases, with 13 bases between the two germline ends. The V gene's germline CDR1 is SQVTM and CDR2 ANQGSEA. This CDR3 is built from 14 residues. CDR3 sequence: CSVVLDLSYNEQFF. Written as DNA, the CDR3 is TGCAGCGTTGTCCTCGACTTAAGCTACAATGAGCAGTTCTTC.

This chain connects TRBV7-9 to TRBJ1-1; D is unclear. The V end lost 5 bases, the J end lost 0 bases, and 1 base lay between the germline ends. Germline loops: CDR1 SEHNR, CDR2 FQNEAQ (reference sequence). The CDR3 has 11 residues. CDR3 DNA: TGTGCCAGCAGCATGAACACTGAAGCTTTCTTT. Its translation: CASSMNTEAFF.

The V call is TRBV5-1, the J call TRBJ2-7; TRBD1 aligns across 7 bases. CDR1 and CDR2 (germline): SGHRS, YFSETQ. The CDR3 covers 14 residues. Unmatched junction bases numbered 3, after V lost 2 bases and J lost 1 base. The CDR3, as DNA: TGCGCCAGCAGCTTAGGGGGACAGTCCTACGAGCAGTACTTC. Residues: CASSLGGQSYEQYF.

The chain combines TRBV7-9 with TRBJ2-1; 8 nucleotides line up with TRBD1. V lost 1 base, J lost 8 bases, and 4 bases stayed unmatched. The CDR3 has 14 amino acids. CDR1 is SEHNR and CDR2 is FQNEAQ in the germline V gene (reference sequence). CDR3 sequence reads: CASSLDRGIDEQFF. The DNA of the CDR3 is TGTGCCAGCAGCTTAGACAGGGGGATAGATGAGCAGTTCTTC.

This chain connects TRBV4-3 to TRBJ2-1; TRBD1 agrees at 8 bases. Germline V CDR1 and CDR2: LGHNA, YSLEER. J lost 10 bases, V lost 0 bases, and 2 bases had no gene match. The CDR3 length is 13 residues. The CDR3 reads CASSQERTGEQFF. Written as DNA, the CDR3 is TGCGCCAGCAGCCAAGAACGGACAGGGGAGCAGTTCTTC.

The gene calls are TRBV7-2 and TRBJ2-1, with D tentatively TRBD2 (6 bases). The ends were cut back, 1 base at V and 3 bases at J, with 13 bases in the middle. CDR1 and CDR2 (germline): SGHTA, FQGNSA. This CDR3 contains 16 residues. The CDR3 spells CASSLVGTQDYNEQFF. CDR3 nucleotides: TGTGCCAGCAGCTTAGTTGGGACTCAGGACTACAATGAGCAGTTCTTC.

The CDR3 DNA follows: TGTGCCAGCAGTTTTTATAAGTTACCGGAGAGGGAGACCCAGTACTTC. Translation: CASSFYKLPERETQYF. The chain links TRBV28 to TRBJ2-5; D unclear. This CDR3 is 16 amino acids long. Germline values: CDR1 MDHEN, CDR2 SYDVKM. Deletions cut 3 bases from V and 5 bases from J, with 19 bases between.

The CDR3 DNA reads TGTGCCAGCAGCTTAGCGTTGGGGATCCGGACCTACAATGAGCAGTTCTTC. Its protein is CASSLALGIRTYNEQFF. The chain recombines TRBV7-9 with TRBJ2-1; D gene unclear. This CDR3 region has 17 residues. V was trimmed by 0 bases and J by 2 bases, leaving 14 bases between them. Germline values: CDR1 SEHNR, CDR2 FQNEAQ (reference sequence).

The chain couples TRBV9 to TRBJ2-1, with a weak D call TRBD2 (5 bases). The V and J ends lost 0 bases and 3 bases respectively, with 10 bases between them. Germline-derived CDR1 and CDR2 are SGDLS and YYNGEE. This CDR3 contains 15 residues. Written as DNA, the CDR3 is TGTGCCAGCAGCGTAGCCCTAGCCGACTACAATGAGCAGTTCTTC. It is translated as CASSVALADYNEQFF.

This sequence joins TRBV7-2 and TRBJ2-3; the match to TRBD1 covers 8 bases. The CDR3 spans 15 residues. The ends lost 0 bases at V and 4 bases at J; junction bases unmatched: 3. Germline V CDR1 and CDR2: SGHTA, FQGNSA. The CDR3 loop is CASSLAVTGADTQYF. The CDR3 DNA sequence: TGTGCCAGCAGCTTAGCGGTGACAGGGGCAGATACGCAGTATTTT.

The J gene is TRBJ1-6, the V gene TRBV9; TRBD1 might be the D (5 bases). Germline V gene sequence: CDR1 SGDLS, CDR2 YYNGEE. With 3 bases removed from V and 5 bases from J, the gap between germline ends came to 15 bases. The CDR3 is 16 amino acids. The CDR3, as DNA: TGTGCCAGCAGCGCAGCCACGACAGCGAATAATTCACCCCTCCACTTT. This translates into CASSAATTANNSPLHF.